These 8 T cell receptor beta chains came from one sample sequenced in a study of cytotoxic CD8 clonotypes in ibrutinib-treated CLL. Repertoires were generated with immunoSEQ multiplex PCR, while TCRdb's copy carries only in-frame clones and drops some. This table has 110,000 to 150,000 clones, 75% to 80% appearing once. The material was PBMCs, obtained after 24 months of ibrutinib treatment. These TCRs come from a human donor with chronic lymphocytic leukemia.

The chain couples TRBV6-4 to TRBJ2-2; 9 bases match TRBD2. V was pared by 5 bases and J by 6 bases, with 7 bases of the junction left unmatched. CDR3 size: 15 residues. The germline V gene encodes CDR1 MRHNA and CDR2 SNTAGT. DNA for the CDR3: TGTGCCAGCAGTCAAATAGCGGGGGAGTCCGGGGAGCTGTTTTTT. This sequence encodes CASSQIAGESGELFF.

The chain recombines TRBV28 with TRBJ1-2, with 9 bases that match TRBD1. Germline V lookup: CDR1 MDHEN, CDR2 SYDVKM. Trimming at V came to 2 bases and at J to 6 bases, leaving 1 base not matched to a gene. The CDR3 is made up of 13 amino acids. This CDR3 reads CASSLRDRDGYTF. The CDR3 nucleotides read TGTGCCAGCAGTTTAAGGGACAGGGATGGCTACACCTTC.

This clone was detected only once. V and J are TRBV11-2 and TRBJ2-7; the D is unclear. This CDR3 spans 12 amino acids. V lost 3 bases and J 4 bases, leaving 7 bases between the germline ends. CDR1 and CDR2 from the germline V gene are SGHAT and FQNNGV. CDR3 in amino acids: CASSFPRYEQYF. Written as DNA, the CDR3 is TGTGCCAGCAGCTTCCCTCGGTACGAGCAGTACTTC.

The V gene is TRBV7-2, the J gene TRBJ2-6; D gene uncertain. V gave up 2 bases and J gave up 2 bases, with 7 bases separating them. CDR3 length: 15 residues. Germline assignment: CDR1 SGHTA and CDR2 FQGNSA. CDR3 in amino acids: CASSLYPTGANVLTF. CDR3 nucleotide sequence: TGTGCCAGCAGCTTATATCCAACTGGGGCCAACGTCCTGACTTTC.

This chain connects TRBV6-5 to TRBJ1-1, with D uncertain. Trimming stripped 0 bases from V and 4 bases from J, with 12 bases between. This CDR3 comprises 15 residues. Germline loops: CDR1 MNHEY, CDR2 SVGAGI. This chain's CDR3 is CASSYSNGFGTEAFF. CDR3 nucleotides: TGTGCCAGCAGTTACTCGAATGGGTTCGGCACTGAAGCTTTCTTT.

In its sample, this clone was seen once. This chain joins TRBV5-1 and TRBJ2-3; D gene unclear. The V and J ends lost 2 bases and 4 bases respectively, with 20 bases between them. CDR1 SGHRS and CDR2 YFSETQ come from the germline V gene. This CDR3 comprises 17 residues. CDR3 region: CASSLLGASPWPDTQYF. In nucleotides, the CDR3 is TGCGCCAGCAGCTTACTGGGTGCCAGCCCATGGCCAGATACGCAGTATTTT.

This chain uses TRBV7-2 with TRBJ1-5; maybe TRBD1 (6 bases). Germline loops: CDR1 SGHTA, CDR2 FQGNSA. The CDR3 loop spans 13 amino acids. The V gene lost 5 bases and the J gene lost 7 bases, with 12 bases spanning the gap. The CDR3: CASSPLQGQPQHF. DNA for the CDR3: TGTGCCAGCAGCCCACTACAGGGCCAGCCCCAGCATTTT.

The V call is TRBV6-1, the J call TRBJ1-5; D is undetermined. The germline CDR1 and CDR2 sequences are MNHNS and SASEGT. The V and J ends lost 1 base and 6 bases respectively, with 7 bases between them. This CDR3 is 13 amino acids long. CDR3 DNA sequence: TGTGCCAGCAGTGAAGGGGCGTCTCAGCCCCAGCATTTT. It specifies CASSEGASQPQHF.